The present TCR beta chain was sequenced within a study of blood T cell repertoires in COVID-19. Between the trimmed V and J ends, which lost 3 bases and 0 bases, there was a span of 11 bases. Germline CDR1 reads LNHDA; CDR2 reads SQIVND (reference sequence). The CDR3 sequence is 15 residues long. Participants, about 18 to 100 years old, spanned under 30 US areas. Per the authors' pipeline: The assay estimated nucleated cells by amplifying reference gene primers. The repertoire was sequenced with immunoSEQ multiplex PCR; TCRdb's copy has only in-frame clones and lacks some. For V, J and clone size, that table is used; D and trimming come from the DNA. This sample yields a few hundred thousand clones, of which 89% are seen a single time; 1.5% to 2% belongs to the top ten.

The sequence came from a woman in her 30s who had recovered from COVID-19. The material sequenced was PBMCs or T cells enriched from blood (not recorded which). The rearrangement links TRBV19 to TRBJ1-1; D remains unclear. CDR3 sequence (DNA): TGTGCCAGTAGTATGTTTGTCGGTTTGAACACTGAAGCTTTCTTT. Protein: CASSMFVGLNTEAFF.